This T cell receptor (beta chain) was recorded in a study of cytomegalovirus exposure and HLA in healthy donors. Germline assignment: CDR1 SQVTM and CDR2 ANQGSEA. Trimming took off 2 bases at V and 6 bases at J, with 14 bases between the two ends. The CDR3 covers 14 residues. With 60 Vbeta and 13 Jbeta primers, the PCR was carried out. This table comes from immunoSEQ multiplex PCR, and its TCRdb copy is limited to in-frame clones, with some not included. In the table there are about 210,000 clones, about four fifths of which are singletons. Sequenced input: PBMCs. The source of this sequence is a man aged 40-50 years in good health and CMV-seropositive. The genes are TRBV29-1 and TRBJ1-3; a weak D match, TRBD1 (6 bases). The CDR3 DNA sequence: TGCAGCGTTGAAAACAGGGATCTTTCAAACACCATATATTTT. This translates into CSVENRDLSNTIYF.